Listed here are 2 T cell receptor beta chains from one sample, sequenced in a study of T cells in Graves' hyperthyroidism and ophthalmopathy. Researchers took RNA transcripts and amplified the TCR beta CDR3 regions from them. HTBI primers were employed in a first-round RT-PCR of the TCR CDR3. MiXCR, run by TCRdb on the multiplex PCR reads, gives a single entry per CDR3 protein. The sample has fewer than 400,000 distinct CDR3 sequences, about 15% seen once; the top ten hold roughly a quarter. The material sequenced was blood. The receptors here all came from a woman under 30 with Graves' hyperthyroidism that later progressed to Graves' ophthalmopathy.

This clonotype was found many times. This chain connects TRBV28 to TRBJ1-5; 7 positions match TRBD1. Germline CDR1 and CDR2: MDHEN and SYDVKM. With 3 bases clipped from V and 6 bases from J, the junction kept 8 bases outside the gene matches. CDR3 length: 15 residues. The CDR3 protein is CASSLRRGQGQPQHF. The CDR3 DNA reads as TGTGCCAGCAGTTTGAGGAGGGGGCAGGGTCAGCCCCAGCATTTT.

This clonotype was observed at least ten times. V gene TRBV25-1 combines with J gene TRBJ1-2, with no clear D. CDR1 is MGHDK, CDR2 SYGVNS, per germline. This CDR3 is built from 13 residues. Trimming took 1 base from V and 7 from J, leaving 10 bases between them. The CDR3 DNA follows: TGTGCCAGCAGTGAATCCAGCGGCACTGGCTACACCTTC. Residues: CASSESSGTGYTF.